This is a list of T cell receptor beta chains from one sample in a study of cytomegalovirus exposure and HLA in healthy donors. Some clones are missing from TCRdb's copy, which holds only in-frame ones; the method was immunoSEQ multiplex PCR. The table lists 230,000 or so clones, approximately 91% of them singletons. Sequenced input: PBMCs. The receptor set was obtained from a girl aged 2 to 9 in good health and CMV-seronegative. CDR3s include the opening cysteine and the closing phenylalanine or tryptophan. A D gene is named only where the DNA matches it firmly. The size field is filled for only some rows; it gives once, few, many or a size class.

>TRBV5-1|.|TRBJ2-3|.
TGCGCCAGTGTGACAGGTCGCGACCCTTGGGCAGATACGCAGTATTTT
CASVTGRDPWADTQYF
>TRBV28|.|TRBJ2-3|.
TGTGCCAGCAGTTCCGTCTCGTCCCCAGATACGCAGTATTTT
CASSSVSSPDTQYF
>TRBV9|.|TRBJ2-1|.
TGTGCCAGCAGCGTACAGGGGGGCGATGAGCAGTTCTTC
CASSVQGGDEQFF
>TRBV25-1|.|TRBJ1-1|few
TGTGCCAGCAGTGAACTCCGAGGTGAAGCTTTCTTT
CASSELRGEAFF
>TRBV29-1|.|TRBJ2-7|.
TGCAGCGTTGCCCAACCGCTCGGGGAGCAGTACTTC
CSVAQPLGEQYF
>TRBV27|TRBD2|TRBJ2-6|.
TGTGCCAGCAGTACAACCGGGACTACCTCTCGGGGGGCCAACGTCCTGACTTTC
CASSTTGTTSRGANVLTF
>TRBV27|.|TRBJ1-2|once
TGTGCCAGCAGTTCGACAGGTCCTACCCCCGGCTACACCTTC
CASSSTGPTPGYTF
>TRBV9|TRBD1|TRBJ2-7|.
TGTGCCAGCAGCGCCGGGACAGGGGGCTACGAGCAGTACTTC
CASSAGTGGYEQYF
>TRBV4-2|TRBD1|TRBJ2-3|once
TGTGCCAGCAGCCAGGGGGGAGACAGGGGTGCAGATACGCAGTATTTT
CASSQGGDRGADTQYF
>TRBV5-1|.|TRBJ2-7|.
TGCGCCAGCAGCATGACAGCCTACGAGCAGTACTTC
CASSMTAYEQYF
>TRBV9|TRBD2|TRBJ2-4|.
TGTGCCAGCAGCGTAGGCCTTTTTACCTTAGCGGGAGGGCCGTTGTACTTC
CASSVGLFTLAGGPLYF
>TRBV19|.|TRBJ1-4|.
TGTGCCAGTAGTATCGACTTGGGAAAACTGTTTTTT
CASSIDLGKLFF
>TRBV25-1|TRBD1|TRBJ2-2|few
TGTGCCAGCAGTAAACAGGGGGCGATGGCCGGGGAGCTGTTTTTT
CASSKQGAMAGELFF
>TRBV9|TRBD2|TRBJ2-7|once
TGTGCCAGCAGCCTTCGGGCGGGAGGGCCCTACGAGCAGTACTTC
CASSLRAGGPYEQYF
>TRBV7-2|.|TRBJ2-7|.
TGTGCCAGCAGCCCAAACAGACAGATTTCCTACGAGCAGTACTTC
CASSPNRQISYEQYF
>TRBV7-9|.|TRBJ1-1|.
TGTGCCAGCAGCCTAACCGTAGTCACTGAAGCTTTCTTT
CASSLTVVTEAFF
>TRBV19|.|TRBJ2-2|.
TGTGCCAGTATACAGGCCTTACCGCACGGGGAGCTGTTTTTT
CASIQALPHGELFF
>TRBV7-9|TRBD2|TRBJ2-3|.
TGTGCCAGCAGCTTATCTAGCGGGGGGCCCACAGATACGCAGTATTTT
CASSLSSGGPTDTQYF
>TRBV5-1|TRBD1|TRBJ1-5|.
TGCGCCAGCAGCCCTGGACAGGATGGGCAGCCCCAGCATTTT
CASSPGQDGQPQHF
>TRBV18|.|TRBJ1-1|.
TGTGCCAGCTCACTGCAGGGCGTCACTGAAGCTTTCTTT
CASSLQGVTEAFF
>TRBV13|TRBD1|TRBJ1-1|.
TGTGCCAGCAGCCGACAGGGCAACACTGAAGCTTTCTTT
CASSRQGNTEAFF
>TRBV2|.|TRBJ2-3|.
TGTGCCAGCAGGGGTAGCGTTAGCACAGATACGCAGTATTTT
CASRGSVSTDTQYF